Listed here are 17 T cell receptor beta chains from one sample, sequenced in a study of tumor-infiltrating lymphocytes in primary liver carcinoma. Reverse transcription of approximately 520 ng total RNA with a constant-region primer produced TCR beta cDNA. What produced the TCR beta libraries was three nested multiplex PCR rounds using slightly modified ARM-PCR. Use of TRBV1-TRBV30 forward primers with a C-beta reverse primer characterized the first two PCR rounds, which lasted 10 cycles each. TCRdb passed the multiplex PCR reads through MiXCR, listing each CDR3 protein once. Of hundreds of thousands of distinct CDR3 sequences in the sample, 50% to 60% were seen once. Unsorted whole blood yielded blood RNA, and germline DNA was extracted as well. The material sequenced was peripheral blood. The receptors here all came from a woman aged 30 to 39 with primary liver carcinoma and hepatitis B virus infection.

The chain employs TRBV12-3 or TRBV12-4 and TRBJ2-4; 10 positions match TRBD2. The CDR3 loop spans 15 amino acids. Losses at the gene ends were 4 bases for V and 7 bases for J; bases not matched to a gene: 7. For the CDR3, the DNA is TGTGCCAGCAGTTCAGCGGGAGGGCCGATTAACATTCAGTACTTC. Translation: CASSSAGGPINIQYF.

With regard to this clonotype: A read error may be the cause here, since a much bigger clone is one base away. The CDR3 ends on some other residue instead of the conserved phenylalanine or tryptophan, so this is likely a read error. The rearrangement joins TRBV6-2 or TRBV6-3 to TRBJ1-1; no definite D call. Germline assignment: CDR1 MNHEY and CDR2 SVGEGT. Trimming stripped 8 bases from V and 1 base from J, with 11 bases between. This CDR3 region has 13 residues. The CDR3 region is CASSPAKNTEAFI. The CDR3 DNA sequence: TGTGCCAGCTCACCCGCCAAGAACACTGAAGCTTTCATT.

This clonotype was found many times. The chain links TRBV29-1 to TRBJ1-5; D remains ambiguous. V was clipped by 4 bases and J by 3 bases, with 10 bases between them. The CDR3 contains 13 residues. The germline gives CDR1 SQVTM, CDR2 ANQGSEA. The CDR3 bases are TGCAGCGTTGCCTTTGGCCTCAATCAGCCCCAGCATTTT. Protein: CSVAFGLNQPQHF.

This clonotype was detected only once. The conserved phenylalanine or tryptophan is not found at the CDR3 terminus, so this likely reflects a read error. The rearrangement uses TRBV6-1 and TRBJ1-5; D unclear. Germline CDR1 and CDR2: MNHNS and SASEGT. Trimming pared 6 bases from V and 3 bases from J, leaving 9 bases between. This CDR3 comprises 13 residues. For the CDR3, the DNA is TGTGCCAGCAGCCAGGAGTTCAATCAGCCCCAGCATTCT. It is translated as CASSQEFNQPQHS.

V is TRBV5-6 and J is TRBJ2-5; D is undetermined. V was trimmed by 2 bases and J by 1 base, leaving 3 bases between them. Germline CDR1 reads SGHDT; CDR2 reads YYEEEE. The CDR3 contains 12 residues. The CDR3 sequence is CASSFTQETQYF. CDR3 nucleotides: TGTGCCAGCAGCTTCACCCAAGAGACCCAGTACTTC.

Comment on this clonotype: In this CDR3 the conserved last residue, phenylalanine or tryptophan, is missing, so a read error is likely. The chain couples TRBV28 to TRBJ2-2; a weak D match, TRBD1 (5 bases). The germline CDR1 and CDR2 sequences are MDHEN and SYDVKM. This CDR3 is built from 14 residues. Trimming pared 7 bases from V and 5 bases from J, leaving 14 bases between. DNA of the CDR3: TGTGCCAGCAACCCGCAGGGAAGAACCGGGGAGCTGTTTCTT. It is translated as CASNPQGRTGELFL.

Note on this clonotype: This may be a read error, as it is one base from a much larger clone. J is TRBJ2-2 and V is TRBV6-2 or TRBV6-3; 7 bases align to TRBD2. The CDR3 has 16 residues. Germline V gives CDR1 MNHEY, CDR2 SVGEGT. The CDR3 is CANSRLARVNTGELFF. The CDR3 DNA reads TGTGCCAACAGTCGACTAGCCCGCGTTAACACCGGGGAGCTGTTTTTT.

The rearrangement joins TRBV12-3 or TRBV12-4 to TRBJ2-7; 11 positions agree with TRBD2. The CDR3 covers 19 residues. With 6 bases clipped from V and 0 bases from J, the junction kept 16 bases outside the gene matches. The CDR3 DNA reads as TGTGCCAGCAGCCCCCCGGGACGGCGACTAGCGGGAAACTCCTACGAGCAGTACTTC. Amino acid sequence: CASSPPGRRLAGNSYEQYF.

This clonotype has a handful of counts. One end of the junction is discordant with germline, which a read error may explain. The chain employs TRBV6-5 and TRBJ2-7, with D perhaps matching TRBD1 (5 bases). Germline V CDR1 and CDR2: MNHEY, SVGAGI. This CDR3 comprises 13 residues. In nucleotides, the CDR3 is TGTGCCAGCAGGTACTTGCAGGGCTACGAGCAGTACTTC. It is translated as CASRYLQGYEQYF.

Regarding this clonotype: Being one base from a much bigger clone, this may be a read error. This sequence joins TRBV6-5 and TRBJ1-2, with a tentative D call TRBD1 (5 bases). CDR3 size: 13 residues. Germline V gives CDR1 MNHEY, CDR2 SVGAGI. Trimming removed 6 bases at V and 2 bases at J, with 10 bases between. The CDR3 spells CASRGGENYGYTF. For the CDR3, the DNA is TGTGCCAGCAGGGGGGGAGAGAACTATGGCTACACCTTC.

In this sample, this clonotype turned up many times. V is TRBV11-2 and J is TRBJ2-1, with 8 bases identical to TRBD1. This CDR3 comprises 15 residues. Germline CDR1 reads SGHAT; CDR2 reads FQNNGV. The V segment lost 1 base and the J segment 3 bases; nucleotides outside the gene matches: 2. As DNA, the CDR3 is TGTGCCAGCAGCTTAGCCGGACAGGGCTACAATGAGCAGTTCTTC. This gives the protein CASSLAGQGYNEQFF.

Regarding this clonotype: One junction end does not reproduce the germline sequence, and a read error may be involved. The J gene is TRBJ2-5, the V gene TRBV5-4; D may be TRBD1 (6 bases). Germline V gene sequence: CDR1 SGHNT, CDR2 YYREEE (reference sequence). The CDR3 is 13 residues long. The CDR3, as DNA: TGTGCCAGCAGCCAAGAAGAGGGGGAGACCCGGTACTTC. Protein sequence: CASSQEEGETRYF. Filled out from reference TRBV5-4 and TRBJ2-5, the complete variable domain reads ETGVTQSPTHLIKTRGQQVTLRCSSQSGHNTVSWYQQALGQGPQFIFQYYREEENGRGNFPPRFSGLQFPNYSSELNVNALELDDSALYLCASSQEEGETRYFGPGTRLLVL.

Comments on this clonotype: A much larger clone differs by one base, so this may be a read error. The genes are TRBV12-3 or TRBV12-4 and TRBJ1-1, with D unresolved. CDR3 length: 13 amino acids. DNA for the CDR3: TGTGCCAGCAGTTCCACCCCTCAAACTGAAACTTTCTTT. It specifies CASSSTPQTETFF.

This clonotype has at least ten counts. The V gene is TRBV30, the J gene TRBJ1-2; D is unresolved. Trimming shortened V by 2 bases and J by 4 bases, and 17 bases separated the two germline ends. Germline V lookup: CDR1 GTSNPN, CDR2 SVGIG (reference sequence). The CDR3 consists of 15 residues. The CDR3 reads CAWSTSRGRVYGYTF. Here the CDR3 DNA reads TGTGCCTGGAGTACTAGTCGGGGTAGAGTCTATGGCTACACCTTC.

On this clonotype itself: This could be a read error, since a much larger clone is one nucleotide away. The chain has TRBV4-2 and TRBJ2-2; 7 nucleotides line up with TRBD1. Looked up from germline, CDR1 is LGHNA and CDR2 is YNFKEQ. The CDR3 covers 15 residues. The CDR3 bases are TGTACCAGCAGCCAAGTTGCAGGGGGAACCGGGGAGCTGTTTTTT. Amino acid sequence: CTSSQVAGGTGELFF.

Points on this clonotype: One base away lies a much larger clone, so this may be a sequencing read error. J is TRBJ2-1 and V is TRBV6-6; tentative D call: TRBD2 (5 bases). V lost 7 bases, J lost 6 bases, and 16 bases lay in between. The CDR3 runs 14 residues. Looked up from germline, CDR1 is MNHNY and CDR2 is SVGAGI (reference sequence). DNA for the CDR3: TGTGCCAGCAACAGACCGGGGTCCGGCAATGAGCAGTTCTTC. Protein sequence: CASNRPGSGNEQFF.

As concerns this clonotype: A read error is possible here, since a much larger clone lies one base away. The chain carries TRBV4-2 and TRBJ2-1; a weak D match, TRBD2 (6 bases). The CDR3 length is 15 residues. Germline values: CDR1 LGHNA, CDR2 YNFKEQ. Trimming cost V 4 bases and J 5 bases, with 15 bases left between them. The CDR3 spells CASSPPMTRHNEQFF. The CDR3 DNA is TGTGCCAGCAGCCCCCCAATGACTAGACACAATGAGCAGTTCTTC.